What follows are 26 T cell receptor beta chains derived from one specimen sequenced in a study of cytomegalovirus exposure and HLA in healthy donors. In the PCR, 60 Vbeta and 13 Jbeta primers were used. Only in-frame clones appear in the TCRdb table, and some are missing; sequencing was by immunoSEQ multiplex PCR. The sample yields approximately 100,000 clones, approximately 66% seen once. The specimen was PBMCs. These receptor sequences come from a man in his forties or fifties in good health and CMV-seropositive.

The rearrangement links TRBV5-5 to TRBJ2-2; D gene ambiguous. This CDR3 spans 13 amino acids. Trimming left V 1 base short and J 8 bases short, with 9 bases between. Per germline, CDR1 SGHKS and CDR2 YYEKEE (reference sequence). The CDR3 region is CASSLYVAGELFF. The CDR3 nucleotides read TGTGCCAGCAGCTTGTACGTCGCGGGGGAGCTGTTTTTT.

The chain is built from TRBV9 and TRBJ2-1; 8 nucleotides align to TRBD2. CDR1 is SGDLS, CDR2 YYNGEE, per germline. With V trimmed by 4 bases and J by 5 bases, 8 bases remained unmatched. This CDR3 is built from 15 residues. The CDR3 here is CASSPPGLAHNEQFF. CDR3 nucleotides: TGTGCCAGCAGCCCCCCAGGACTAGCCCACAATGAGCAGTTCTTC.

The chain joins TRBV6-5 to TRBJ2-5, with TRBD1 matching over 8 bases. Trimming cost V 0 bases and J 0 bases; bases outside gene matches: 0. The germline CDR1 and CDR2 sequences are MNHEY and SVGAGI. CDR3 size: 15 residues. This CDR3 reads CASSYSTGDQETQYF. The CDR3 nucleotides read TGTGCCAGCAGTTACTCGACAGGGGACCAAGAGACCCAGTACTTC.

This chain uses TRBV11-3 with TRBJ1-2; D gene unclear. The V gene's germline CDR1 is SGHNT and CDR2 YENEEA. With 2 bases removed from V and 4 bases from J, the gap between germline ends came to 8 bases. The length of the CDR3 is 13 residues. The CDR3, as DNA: TGTGCCAGCAGCTTATCGGGAGGCTATGGCTACACCTTC. Encoded protein: CASSLSGGYGYTF.

The V and J genes are TRBV27 and TRBJ2-1; 7 nucleotides agree with TRBD1. This CDR3 has 15 amino acids. V dropped 4 bases and J dropped 3; count of bases not matched to a gene: 6. CDR1 is MNHEY, CDR2 SMNVEV, per germline (reference sequence). CDR3 region: CASSSQGFYYNEQFF. The CDR3 region has the DNA TGTGCCAGCAGTTCACAGGGGTTCTACTACAATGAGCAGTTCTTC.

The rearrangement uses TRBV5-4 and TRBJ2-1, with 8 bases lining up with TRBD2. Looked up from germline, CDR1 is SGHNT and CDR2 is YYREEE (reference sequence). V lost 4 bases to trimming and J lost 2 bases; unmatched junction nucleotides: 5. There are 15 residues in the CDR3. CDR3 in amino acids: CASSPTSGPYNEQFF. DNA for the CDR3: TGTGCCAGCAGCCCCACTAGCGGTCCCTACAATGAGCAGTTCTTC.

The chain joins TRBV5-4 to TRBJ2-1, with 9 positions matching TRBD2. The germline V gene has CDR1 SGHNT and CDR2 YYREEE (reference sequence). CDR3 length: 16 amino acids. V was pared by 2 bases and J by 3 bases, with 6 bases of the junction left unmatched. CDR3 DNA: TGTGCCAGCAGCTTAGACCTAGCGGGGCTCTACAATGAGCAGTTCTTC. Protein sequence: CASSLDLAGLYNEQFF. The whole variable domain, remainder taken from reference TRBV5-4 and TRBJ2-1, is ETGVTQSPTHLIKTRGQQVTLRCSSQSGHNTVSWYQQALGQGPQFIFQYYREEENGRGNFPPRFSGLQFPNYSSELNVNALELDDSALYLCASSLDLAGLYNEQFFGPGTRLTVL.

The chain is built from TRBV2 and TRBJ2-7, with 12 bases identical to TRBD2. Germline V gives CDR1 SNHLY, CDR2 FYNNEI. With V trimmed by 8 bases and J by 3 bases, 5 bases remained unmatched. The CDR3 contains 14 residues. The CDR3 spells CASDKTSGSYEQYF. Written as DNA, the CDR3 is TGTGCCAGCGACAAGACTAGCGGGAGCTACGAGCAGTACTTC.

The gene calls are TRBV6-5 and TRBJ2-1, with TRBD1 matching 10 bases. CDR1 is MNHEY and CDR2 is SVGAGI in the germline V gene. Unmatched junction bases numbered 17, after V lost 6 bases and J lost 15 bases. This CDR3 has 15 amino acids. The DNA for the CDR3 is TGTGCCAGCAGCCGACGCGGGACAGGGGAACCTGTGTCGTTCTTC. This translates into CASSRRGTGEPVSFF.

This clone was observed a few times. The chain uses TRBV19 and TRBJ1-3; possible D gene TRBD1, 5 bases. Germline CDR1 and CDR2: LNHDA and SQIVND (reference sequence). The CDR3 contains 14 residues. Trimming removed 3 bases at V and 0 bases at J, with 6 bases between. The DNA for the CDR3 is TGTGCCAGTAGTATCGACAGCTCTGGAAACACCATATATTTT. As protein: CASSIDSSGNTIYF.

The rearrangement uses TRBV5-1 and TRBJ2-2, with 9 bases matching TRBD1. With 6 bases clipped from V and 6 bases from J, the junction kept 6 bases outside the gene matches. This CDR3 has 14 residues. Germline V gene sequence: CDR1 SGHRS, CDR2 YFSETQ. The CDR3 sequence: CASISGTGPGELFF. The CDR3 coding sequence is TGCGCCAGCATCTCGGGGACAGGGCCCGGGGAGCTGTTTTTT. The full variable domain, in which reference TRBV5-1 and TRBJ2-2 provide the parts outside the CDR3, is KAGVTQTPRYLIKTRGQQVTLSCSPISGHRSVSWYQQTPGQGLQFLFEYFSETQRNKGNFPGRFSGRQFSNSRSEMNVSTLELGDSALYLCASISGTGPGELFFGEGSRLTVL.

The chain carries TRBV28 and TRBJ2-7; D perhaps matches TRBD2 (6 bases). The CDR3 spans 15 residues. From germline, CDR1 is MDHEN and CDR2 SYDVKM. V lost 9 bases, J lost 2 bases, and 20 bases lay in between. The CDR3 sequence is CASLDFSGTAYEQYF. CDR3 sequence (DNA): TGTGCCAGTCTAGACTTTAGCGGAACAGCCTACGAGCAGTACTTC. The whole variable domain, filled in from reference TRBV28 and TRBJ2-7, reads DVKVTQSSRYLVKRTGEKVFLECVQDMDHENMFWYRQDPGLGLRLIYFSYDVKMKEKGDIPEGYSVSREKKERFSLILESASTNQTSMYLCASLDFSGTAYEQYFGPGTRLTVT.

The rearrangement links TRBV29-1 to TRBJ2-3, with a tentative D call TRBD1 (7 bases). The V end was cut by 0 bases, the J end by 8 bases, with 15 bases between. Germline V CDR1 and CDR2: SQVTM, ANQGSEA. The CDR3 covers 14 residues. DNA of the CDR3: TGCAGCGTTGAAGACCTCAACAGGGGAGGTACGCAGTATTTT. This encodes CSVEDLNRGGTQYF.

The J gene is TRBJ2-1, the V gene TRBV7-2; D not resolved. Germline V gene sequence: CDR1 SGHTA, CDR2 FQGNSA. Deletions cut 1 base from V and 0 bases from J, with 13 bases between. CDR3 length: 17 amino acids. Here the CDR3 reads CASSLGSVLSSYNEQFF. DNA of the CDR3: TGTGCCAGCAGCTTAGGTTCCGTACTTAGCTCCTACAATGAGCAGTTCTTC.

J is TRBJ2-1 and V is TRBV9; 8 bases map to TRBD2. The CDR3 covers 15 residues. Germline CDR1 is SGDLS and CDR2 is YYNGEE. V lost 3 bases to trimming and J lost 3 bases; unmatched junction nucleotides: 5. The CDR3 loop reads CASSGSGRVYNEQFF. The CDR3 DNA sequence: TGTGCCAGCAGCGGGAGCGGGAGAGTCTACAATGAGCAGTTCTTC.

This sequence joins TRBV11-2 and TRBJ2-1; the match to TRBD2 covers 8 bases. This CDR3 has 15 residues. Per germline, CDR1 SGHAT and CDR2 FQNNGV. V lost 5 bases, J lost 5 bases, and 8 bases stayed unmatched. The CDR3 DNA reads as TGTGCCAGCAGCCTCGACGCGGGAGGACACAATGAGCAGTTCTTC. This sequence encodes CASSLDAGGHNEQFF.

This sequence joins TRBV27 and TRBJ1-1, with 7 positions matching TRBD1. V lost 4 bases to trimming and J lost 1 base; unmatched junction nucleotides: 0. Germline V gene data show CDR1 as MNHEY and CDR2 as SMNVEV (reference sequence). The CDR3 extends over 13 amino acids. The CDR3 nucleotides are TGTGCCAGCAGTTGGACAGGGAACACTGAAGCTTTCTTT. This sequence encodes CASSWTGNTEAFF.

The genes are TRBV7-3 and TRBJ2-4; D may be TRBD2 (6 bases). CDR3 length: 15 amino acids. V was shortened by 4 bases and J by 6 bases, with 16 bases between the two germline ends. Germline CDR1 is SGHTA and CDR2 is FQGTGA. CDR3: CASSSGPEGTNIQYF. The CDR3 DNA reads TGTGCCAGCAGCTCGGGACCGGAGGGGACAAACATTCAGTACTTC.

The chain couples TRBV6-5 to TRBJ1-4; 7 bases are a match to TRBD1. The V gene's germline CDR1 is MNHEY and CDR2 SVGAGI. V lost 5 bases, J lost 10 bases, and 13 bases stayed unmatched. The CDR3 has 15 residues. CDR3 loop: CASSTGGRGFRKLFF. CDR3 nucleotides: TGTGCCAGCAGTACTGGAGGCAGGGGGTTTCGAAAACTGTTTTTT.

This clone was observed a few times. CDR3 DNA: TGTGCCAGCAGTCCCGTTGGAGGGACCACCGGGGAGCTGTTTTTT. Residues: CASSPVGGTTGELFF. This chain uses TRBV7-6 with TRBJ2-2, with D perhaps matching TRBD2 (6 bases). CDR1 and CDR2 from the germline V gene are SGHVS and FNYEAQ. This CDR3 has 15 residues. Trimming removed 6 bases at V and 4 bases at J, with 15 bases between.

The genes are TRBV19 and TRBJ1-2; D is perhaps TRBD1 (6 bases). CDR1 and CDR2 from the germline V gene are LNHDA and SQIVND (reference sequence). CDR3 length equals 15 residues. Trimming took off 3 bases at V and 0 bases at J, with 11 bases between the two ends. The CDR3, as DNA: TGTGCCAGTAGTATCGGGACACGAGCTAACTATGGCTACACCTTC. It specifies CASSIGTRANYGYTF.

The chain links TRBV30 to TRBJ1-6, with 7 nucleotides matching TRBD1. CDR1 is GTSNPN, CDR2 SVGIG, per germline (reference sequence). This CDR3 has 16 amino acids. With V trimmed by 3 bases and J by 2 bases, 7 bases remained unmatched. CDR3 sequence (DNA): TGTGCCTGGAGGGTACAGGGGTTCACCTATAATTCACCCCTCCACTTT. This sequence encodes CAWRVQGFTYNSPLHF.

The chain joins TRBV4-2 to TRBJ2-1; TRBD2 matches 8 bases. Losses at the gene ends were 0 bases for V and 10 bases for J; bases not matched to a gene: 11. Germline V gene sequence: CDR1 LGHNA, CDR2 YNFKEQ. This CDR3 has 16 residues. The chain's CDR3 is CASSQDDSGTRGEQFF. CDR3 sequence (DNA): TGTGCCAGCAGCCAAGATGATAGCGGGACCCGTGGGGAGCAGTTCTTC.

This rearrangement joins TRBV2 to TRBJ1-1, with 10 bases matching TRBD1. V trimming: 6 bases; J trimming: 5 bases; junction bases outside the gene matches: 15. The germline V gene has CDR1 SNHLY and CDR2 FYNNEI. There are 17 residues in the CDR3. In DNA, the CDR3 is TGTGCCAGCAGCCCCCGACAGGGGGCGAAAGAGAGGACTGAAGCTTTCTTT. This translates into CASSPRQGAKERTEAFF.

This sequence joins TRBV5-1 and TRBJ2-5; 9 positions agree with TRBD1. The V and J ends lost 6 bases and 4 bases, in that order; junction bases with no gene match: 4. In germline, CDR1 is SGHRS, CDR2 YFSETQ. The CDR3 is 13 residues long. The CDR3 sequence is CASKGQGVETQYF. The CDR3, as DNA: TGCGCCAGCAAGGGACAGGGAGTAGAGACCCAGTACTTC.

The chain carries TRBV10-3 and TRBJ2-5, with D maybe TRBD1 (6 bases). Germline V gene sequence: CDR1 ENHRY, CDR2 SYGVKD. The CDR3 runs to 14 residues. V shed 0 bases and J shed 5 bases, with 10 bases lying between them. This CDR3 is CAISESQGVETQYF. For the CDR3, the DNA is TGTGCCATCAGTGAGTCACAGGGCGTCGAGACCCAGTACTTC.